This T cell receptor (beta chain) was sequenced for a study of cytomegalovirus exposure and HLA in healthy donors. This CDR3 is 17 amino acids long. Between the trimmed V and J ends, which lost 1 base and 1 base, there was a span of 14 bases. Germline-derived CDR1 and CDR2 are MGHRA and YSYEKL. This clone was counted between two and nine times. A multiplex PCR was run with 60 Vbeta primers and 13 Jbeta primers. Method: immunoSEQ multiplex PCR; TCRdb's copy keeps in-frame clones and lacks some. The sample shows about 130,000 clones, under 85% of them seen only once. The sequence was obtained from a boy between 10 and 17 years old in good health and CMV-seronegative. The chain combines TRBV4-1 with TRBJ2-1; D gene ambiguous. Sequencing input: PBMCs. The CDR3 DNA reads TGCGCCAGCAGCCAAGTTGACTTAGGTCTTTCCTACAATGAGCAGTTCTTC. Translation gives CASSQVDLGLSYNEQFF.